This T cell receptor (beta chain) was identified in a study of vaccination effects on CD4 cells after COVID-19. Study details: A few convalescent patients gave early and late post-vaccination samples.

CD4+ T cells specific for antigen were expanded with viral peptide pools by the ViraFEST assay before sequencing. With roughly nine days of culture completed, CD4+ T cells were isolated. Infection dated between March and December 2020, before the Alpha, Beta and Delta variants reached the United States. BNT162b2 vaccine or mRNA-1273 vaccine was given to participants in two doses. Concerning this clone itself: The antigen is not known.

Study-wide results and limits: Convalescent patients numbered few in the study; early post-infection timepoints were missing entirely. After vaccination, at late timepoints, clones induced by infection and by vaccine contracted markedly.

Method: immunoSEQ multiplex PCR; TCRdb's copy keeps in-frame clones and lacks some. Here the sample spans 15,000 to 20,000 clones, around 76% being singletons. The clonotype comes from a human donor who had a prior SARS-CoV-2 infection. This material consisted of CD4+ T cells from PBMCs cultured with SARS-CoV-2 spike peptides, taken after COVID-19 vaccination.

The CDR3 region is CATSYGQGGELFF. The CDR3 nucleotides are TGTGCCACCAGCTATGGACAGGGCGGGGAGCTGTTTTTT. The gene calls are TRBV15 and TRBJ2-2; 8 bases match TRBD1. Germline V gene sequence: CDR1 LNHNV, CDR2 YYDKDF (reference sequence). The CDR3 extends over 13 amino acids. V was clipped by 5 bases and J by 7 bases; unmatched bases: 3.